In this sample, the clone carrying this T cell receptor (beta chain) is medium-sized. The data derive from a study of human T cells and chemical hapten exposure. As for time point: patch test 2, 6 weeks after DPC sensitization. Sample treatment: therapeutic diphenylcyclopropenone sensitization with weekly scalp DPC. Only after blood had been drawn was each patch test applied. CDR1 SQVTM and CDR2 ANQGSEA come from the germline V gene. The length of the CDR3 is 14 residues. V shed 4 bases and J shed 2 bases, with 15 bases lying between them. In the study's own analysis: Per sample, the median was about 88,000 TCRs, with values from roughly 23,000 to 640,000. TCRdb processed the RACE reads anew with MiXCR; each CDR3 protein has one entry. Here the V and J calls rest on TCRdb's processing, not on the authors' analysis. The table shows fewer than 150,000 distinct CDR3 sequences, with 12% occurring only once.

Sequences were derived from whole blood, sampled in connection with sensitization to the hapten diphenylcyclopropenone (DPC). The receptor was isolated from a woman between 50 and 59 years old with alopecia areata. Some clones in this sample may be carry-over from other donors' samples. The chain couples TRBV29-1 to TRBJ2-7; possibly TRBD1 or TRBD2 for D (6 bases each). The CDR3 DNA reads as TGCAGCGTTGCGGCGCAGGGGAGGACCTACGAGCAGTACTTC. This translates into CSVAAQGRTYEQYF.